A selection of T cell receptor beta chains follows, all from one sample in a study of early T cells in non-severe SARS-CoV-2 infection. TCRdb reprocessed the 5' RACE reads via MiXCR and lists one record per CDR3 protein. The sample lists under 95,000 distinct CDR3 sequences, under 15% occurring once. The sequenced sample was whole blood. The receptors were gathered from an adult who was a healthcare worker with PCR-confirmed SARS-CoV-2 infection or an uninfected control (not recorded which). Both conserved end residues are part of each CDR3. Fields, in order: D gene, V gene, clone size, J gene, CDR3 length, CDR3 protein, CDR3 DNA. D genes are given only for firm matches. The listing skips clone size in some rows; elsewhere it reads once, few, many or a size class.

D: .
V: TRBV6-2/TRBV6-3
size: few
J: TRBJ1-2
length: 13
CDR3: CASSPDGDYGYTF
DNA: TGTGCCAGCAGTCCGGACGGCGACTATGGCTACACCTTC

D: .
V: TRBV4-3
size: .
J: TRBJ2-1
length: 13
CDR3: CASSLRGGNEQFF
DNA: TGCGCCAGCAGCCTCCGAGGGGGCAATGAGCAGTTCTTC

D: .
V: TRBV19
size: many
J: TRBJ1-2
length: 13
CDR3: CASSMDTYYGYTF
DNA: TGTGCCAGTAGTATGGACACGTACTATGGCTACACCTTC

D: .
V: TRBV7-8
size: many
J: TRBJ2-1
length: 14
CDR3: CASSPSRGEGRQFF
DNA: TGTGCCAGCAGCCCGTCTAGGGGGGAGGGCCGACAGTTCTTC

D: TRBD1
V: TRBV12-3/TRBV12-4
size: few
J: TRBJ1-2
length: 15
CDR3: CASTLGQGAIYGYTF
DNA: TGTGCCAGCACCCTAGGACAGGGGGCGATCTATGGCTACACCTTC

D: TRBD1
V: TRBV5-6
size: .
J: TRBJ2-5
length: 13
CDR3: CASSFGTAGTQYF
DNA: TGTGCCAGCAGCTTTGGGACAGCCGGGACCCAGTACTTC

D: TRBD2
V: TRBV6-6
size: .
J: TRBJ2-5
length: 17
CDR3: CASPPGELAGVYETQYF
DNA: TGTGCCAGCCCCCCGGGGGAGTTAGCGGGAGTATATGAGACCCAGTACTTC

D: .
V: TRBV6-5
size: few
J: TRBJ2-5
length: 14
CDR3: CASRLEGGQETQYF
DNA: TGTGCCAGCAGACTCGAGGGGGGCCAAGAGACCCAGTACTTC

D: .
V: TRBV7-9
size: few
J: TRBJ2-5
length: 13
CDR3: CASSLVPLETQYF
DNA: TGTGCCAGCAGCTTAGTTCCGTTAGAGACCCAGTACTTC

D: .
V: TRBV4-2
size: once
J: TRBJ2-1
length: 16
CDR3: CASSQDPPDGYNEQFF
DNA: TGTGCCAGCAGCCAAGATCCCCCTGATGGGTACAATGAGCAGTTCTTC

D: TRBD2
V: TRBV20-1
size: many
J: TRBJ2-3
length: 14
CDR3: CSARLAASTDTQYF
DNA: TGCAGTGCTAGACTAGCGGCTAGCACAGATACGCAGTATTTT

D: .
V: TRBV6-2/TRBV6-3
size: many
J: TRBJ2-7
length: 14
CDR3: CASSYGGATYEQYF
DNA: TGTGCCAGCAGTTACGGGGGAGCGACCTACGAGCAGTACTTC

D: .
V: TRBV10-2
size: .
J: TRBJ2-5
length: 14
CDR3: CASSVGTGGETQYF
DNA: TGCGCCAGCAGTGTCGGGACCGGAGGAGAGACCCAGTACTTC

D: .
V: TRBV4-1
size: few
J: TRBJ2-5
length: 16
CDR3: CASSQDGPAAKETQYF
DNA: TGCGCCAGCAGCCAAGATGGGCCAGCGGCCAAAGAGACCCAGTACTTC

D: .
V: TRBV7-2
size: few
J: TRBJ1-5
length: 14
CDR3: CAINLIGSNQPQHF
DNA: TGTGCCATTAACCTCATCGGTAGCAATCAGCCCCAGCATTTT

D: .
V: TRBV11-2
size: .
J: TRBJ2-3
length: 14
CDR3: CASSFGLLTDTQYF
DNA: TGTGCCAGCAGCTTTGGACTACTCACAGATACGCAGTATTTT

D: .
V: TRBV20-1
size: .
J: TRBJ2-3
length: 13
CDR3: CSEGRELTDTQYF
DNA: TGCAGTGAGGGACGGGAGCTGACAGATACGCAGTATTTT

D: TRBD2
V: TRBV6-2/TRBV6-3
size: .
J: TRBJ2-1
length: 14
CDR3: CASRDGGTRRELFF
DNA: TGTGCCAGCAGAGACGGAGGGACTAGGAGGGAGCTGTTCTTC

D: .
V: TRBV5-1
size: .
J: TRBJ2-7
length: 13
CDR3: CARVCGEPYEQYF
DNA: TGCGCCAGGGTCTGCGGGGAACCCTACGAGCAGTACTTC